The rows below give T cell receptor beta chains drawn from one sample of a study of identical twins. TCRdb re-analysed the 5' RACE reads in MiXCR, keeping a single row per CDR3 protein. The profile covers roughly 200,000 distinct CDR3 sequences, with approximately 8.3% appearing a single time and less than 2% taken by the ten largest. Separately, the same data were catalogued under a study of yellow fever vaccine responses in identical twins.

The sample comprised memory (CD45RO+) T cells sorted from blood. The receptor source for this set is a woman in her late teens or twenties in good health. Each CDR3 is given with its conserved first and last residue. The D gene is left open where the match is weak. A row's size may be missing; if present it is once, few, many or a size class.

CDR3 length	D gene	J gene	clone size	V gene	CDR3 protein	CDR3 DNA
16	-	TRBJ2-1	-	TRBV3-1	CASSQGLSIGYNEQFF	TGTGCCAGCAGCCAAGGGCTCTCTATTGGTTACAATGAGCAGTTCTTC
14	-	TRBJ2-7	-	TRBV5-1	CASKGIGSSYEQYF	TGCGCCAGCAAGGGAATAGGGAGCTCCTACGAGCAGTACTTC
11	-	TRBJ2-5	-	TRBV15	CATSREGTQYF	TGTGCCACCAGCAGGGAGGGGACCCAGTACTTC
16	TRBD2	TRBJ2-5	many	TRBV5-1	CASSLGTSGYQETQYF	TGCGCCAGCAGCTTGGGGACTAGCGGATACCAAGAGACCCAGTACTTC
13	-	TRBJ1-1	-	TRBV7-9	CASLPMTGTEAFF	TGTGCCAGCTTACCCATGACGGGCACTGAAGCTTTCTTT
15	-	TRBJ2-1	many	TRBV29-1	CSVEGGASSYNEQFF	TGCAGCGTTGAAGGGGGGGCAAGCTCCTACAATGAGCAGTTCTTC
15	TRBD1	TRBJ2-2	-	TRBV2	CASKGQGARTGELFF	TGTGCCAGCAAAGGACAGGGGGCGAGGACCGGGGAGCTGTTTTTT
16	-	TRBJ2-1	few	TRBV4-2	CASSQPQGGNFNEQFF	TGTGCCAGCAGCCAACCACAGGGGGGGAATTTCAATGAGCAGTTCTTC
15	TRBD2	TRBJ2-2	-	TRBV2	CASSDTGLVIGELFF	TGTGCCAGCAGTGACACGGGACTAGTCATCGGGGAGCTGTTTTTT
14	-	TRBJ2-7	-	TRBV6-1	CASSTGGGSYEQYF	TGTGCCAGCAGCACAGGTGGGGGCTCCTACGAGCAGTACTTC
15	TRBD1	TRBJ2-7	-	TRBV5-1	CASSWTGVLGYEQYF	TGCGCCAGCAGCTGGACAGGGGTACTCGGGTACGAGCAGTACTTC
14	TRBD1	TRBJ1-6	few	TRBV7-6	CASSLGTGSSPLHF	TGTGCCAGCAGCTTAGGGACAGGGAGTTCACCCCTCCACTTT
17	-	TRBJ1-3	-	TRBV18	CASSPLRRADSGNTIYF	TGTGCCAGCTCACCACTCCGCAGGGCTGACTCTGGAAACACCATATATTTT
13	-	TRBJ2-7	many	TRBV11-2	CASSGGVSYEQYF	TGTGCCAGCAGCGGTGGAGTCTCCTACGAGCAGTACTTC
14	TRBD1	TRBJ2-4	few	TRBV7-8	CASSRTGTKNIQYF	TGTGCCAGCAGCCGGACAGGCACCAAAAACATTCAGTACTTC
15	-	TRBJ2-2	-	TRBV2	CASSEVGGATGELFF	TGTGCCAGCAGTGAAGTGGGGGGAGCGACCGGGGAGCTGTTTTTT
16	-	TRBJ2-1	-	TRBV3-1	CASSQGHQSSYNEQFF	TGTGCCAGCAGCCAAGGCCACCAGAGCTCCTACAATGAGCAGTTCTTC
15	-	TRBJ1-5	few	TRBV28	CASSSEGYSNQPQHF	TGTGCCAGCAGTTCAGAGGGTTATAGCAATCAGCCCCAGCATTTT
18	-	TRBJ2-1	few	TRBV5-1	CASSGGGQGFAGGNEQFF	TGCGCCAGCAGCGGGGGGGGACAGGGTTTCGCGGGAGGCAATGAGCAGTTCTTC
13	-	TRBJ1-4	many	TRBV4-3	CASNGGGIEKLFF	TGCGCCAGCAACGGGGGAGGTATTGAAAAACTGTTTTTT
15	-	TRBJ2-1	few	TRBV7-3	CASSLGGDRYNEQFF	TGTGCCAGCAGCCTCGGAGGGGACAGATACAATGAGCAGTTCTTC
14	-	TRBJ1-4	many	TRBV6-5	CASSYGTSNEKLFF	TGTGCCAGCAGTTACGGGACGTCAAATGAAAAACTGTTTTTT
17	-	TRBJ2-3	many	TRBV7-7	CASSPSLGPPGTDTQYF	TGTGCTAGCAGCCCTAGCCTAGGTCCTCCGGGCACAGATACGCAGTATTTT
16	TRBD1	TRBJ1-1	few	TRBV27	CASSSPGTGGGTEAFF	TGTGCCAGCAGTAGTCCCGGGACAGGGGGCGGCACTGAAGCTTTCTTT
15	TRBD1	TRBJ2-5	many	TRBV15	CATSRIGQGEGTQYF	TGTGCCACCAGCAGGATCGGACAGGGGGAAGGGACCCAGTACTTC
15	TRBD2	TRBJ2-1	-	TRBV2	CASSEASGRANEQFF	TGTGCCAGCAGTGAGGCTAGCGGGAGGGCCAATGAGCAGTTCTTC
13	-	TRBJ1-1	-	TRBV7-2	CASSTQMNTEAFF	TGTGCCAGCAGCACTCAGATGAACACTGAAGCTTTCTTT
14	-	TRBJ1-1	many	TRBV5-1	CASSPGGSNTEAFF	TGCGCCAGCAGCCCCGGGGGGTCAAACACTGAAGCTTTCTTT
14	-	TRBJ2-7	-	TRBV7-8	CASSSTGRYYEQYF	TGTGCCAGCAGCTCGACAGGGAGGTACTACGAGCAGTACTTC
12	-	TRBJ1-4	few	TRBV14	CASGNSNEKLFF	TGTGCCAGCGGAAACTCTAATGAAAAACTGTTTTTT
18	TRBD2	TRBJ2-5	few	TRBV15	CATSRGLLTSGSTETQYF	TGTGCCACCAGCAGAGGCCTCCTGACTAGCGGGAGTACAGAGACCCAGTACTTC
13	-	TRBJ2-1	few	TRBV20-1	CSLTLSSYNEQFF	TGCAGCCTGACCTTGAGCTCCTACAATGAGCAGTTCTTC
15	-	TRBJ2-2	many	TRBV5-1	CASTVSGSNTGELFF	TGCGCCAGCACCGTGTCAGGGTCGAACACCGGGGAGCTGTTTTTT
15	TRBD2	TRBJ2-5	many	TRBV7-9	CASSPQRGVIETQYF	TGTGCCAGCAGCCCGCAGCGGGGTGTTATAGAGACCCAGTACTTC
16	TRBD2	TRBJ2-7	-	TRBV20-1	CSARDLAGGKSYEQYF	TGCAGTGCTAGAGATCTAGCGGGAGGGAAGTCCTACGAGCAGTACTTC
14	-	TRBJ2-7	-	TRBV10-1	CASSEYRTGGEQYF	TGCGCCAGCAGTGAGTATAGGACCGGGGGCGAGCAGTACTTC
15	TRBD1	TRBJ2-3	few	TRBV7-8	CASSTRTGGTDTQYF	TGTGCCAGCAGCACGCGGACAGGGGGCACAGATACGCAGTATTTT
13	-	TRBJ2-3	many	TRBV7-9	CASSKAGADTQYF	TGTGCCAGCAGCAAAGCAGGGGCCGATACGCAGTATTTT
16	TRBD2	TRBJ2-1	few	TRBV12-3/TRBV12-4	CASSLIRASGDNEQFF	TGTGCCAGCAGTTTGATTAGGGCTAGCGGAGACAATGAGCAGTTCTTC
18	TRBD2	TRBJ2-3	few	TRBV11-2	CASSLGQREGPSTDTQYF	TGTGCCAGCAGCTTAGGTCAGCGGGAGGGCCCGAGCACAGATACGCAGTATTTT
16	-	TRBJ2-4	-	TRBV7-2	CASSLAIGGGKNIQYF	TGTGCCAGCAGCTTAGCGATAGGAGGGGGCAAAAACATTCAGTACTTC
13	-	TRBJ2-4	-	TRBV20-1	CSAEGEAKNIQYF	TGCAGTGCTGAGGGAGAAGCCAAAAACATTCAGTACTTC
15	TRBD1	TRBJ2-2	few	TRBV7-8	CASTVDRANTGELFF	TGTGCCAGCACCGTGGACAGGGCGAACACCGGGGAGCTGTTTTTT
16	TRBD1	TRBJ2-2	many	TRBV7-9	CASSSRTGENTGELFF	TGTGCCAGCAGTTCAAGGACAGGGGAGAACACCGGGGAGCTGTTTTTT
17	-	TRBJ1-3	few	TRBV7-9	CASSLYTGLLAGNTIYF	TGTGCCAGCAGCTTATACACGGGCCTCCTCGCTGGAAACACCATATATTTT
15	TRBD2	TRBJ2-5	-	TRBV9	CASSVNSGGRETQYF	TGTGCCAGCAGCGTAAATTCGGGGGGGCGAGAGACCCAGTACTTC
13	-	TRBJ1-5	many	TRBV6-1	CASRGGGSQPQHF	TGTGCCAGCAGGGGAGGGGGTAGTCAGCCCCAGCATTTT
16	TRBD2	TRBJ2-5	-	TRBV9	CASSVGITSGSETQYF	TGTGCCAGCAGCGTAGGGATAACTAGCGGGAGTGAGACCCAGTACTTC
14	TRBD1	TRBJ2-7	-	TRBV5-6	CASSVLGTDYEQYF	TGTGCCAGCAGCGTCCTCGGGACAGACTACGAGCAGTACTTC
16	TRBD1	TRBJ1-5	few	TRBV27	CASGTIGRDRDQPQHF	TGTGCCAGCGGTACAATAGGGCGGGACAGGGATCAGCCCCAGCATTTT
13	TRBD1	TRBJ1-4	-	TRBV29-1	CSVAGTGREKLFF	TGCAGCGTCGCCGGGACAGGGAGGGAAAAACTGTTTTTT
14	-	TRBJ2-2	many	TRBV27	CASSLRQNTGELFF	TGTGCCAGCAGTTTGCGGCAGAACACCGGGGAGCTGTTTTTT
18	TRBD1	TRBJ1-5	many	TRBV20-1	CSARDVGQGTFSNQPQHF	TGCAGTGCTAGAGATGTGGGACAGGGAACTTTTAGCAATCAGCCCCAGCATTTT
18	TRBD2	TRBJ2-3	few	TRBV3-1	CASSQDLAGGGPTDTQYF	TGTGCCAGCAGCCAAGACTTAGCGGGGGGCGGCCCCACAGATACGCAGTATTTT
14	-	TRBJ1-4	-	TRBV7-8	CASSFQATNEKLFF	TGTGCCAGCAGCTTTCAGGCAACTAATGAAAAACTGTTTTTT